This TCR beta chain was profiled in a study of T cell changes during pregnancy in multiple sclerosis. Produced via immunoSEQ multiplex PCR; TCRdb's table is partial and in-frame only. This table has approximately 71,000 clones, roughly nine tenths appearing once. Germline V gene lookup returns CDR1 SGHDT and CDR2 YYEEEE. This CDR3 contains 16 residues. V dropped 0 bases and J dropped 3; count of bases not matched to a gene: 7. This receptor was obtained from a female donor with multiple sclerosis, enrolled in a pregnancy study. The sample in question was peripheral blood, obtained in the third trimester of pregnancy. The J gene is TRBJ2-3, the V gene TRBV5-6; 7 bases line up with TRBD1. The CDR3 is CASSLETGARTDTQYF. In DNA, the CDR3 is TGTGCCAGCAGCTTGGAAACAGGGGCGAGGACAGATACGCAGTATTTT.